What follows are 24 T cell receptor beta chains derived from one specimen sequenced in a study of response to subunit inactivated influenza vaccine. TCRdb reprocessed the RT-PCR reads via MiXCR and lists one record per CDR3 protein. The sample includes 500,000 to 550,000 distinct CDR3 sequences, 7.2% seen only once; the top ten take less than 15%. The specimen comprised PBMCs from blood, sampled around 25 months after vaccination. These receptors all stem from a man aged 50 to 69 who received an inactivated influenza vaccine.

This clonotype has just a few counts. The V gene is TRBV3-1, the J gene TRBJ2-7, with 9 bases identical to TRBD2. The CDR3 covers 15 residues. Trimming took 1 base from V and 2 from J; bases not matched to a gene: 3. Germline V gene lookup returns CDR1 LGHDT and CDR2 YNNKEL (reference sequence). The CDR3 loop is CASSQGPSGTYEQYF. DNA for the CDR3: TGTGCCAGCAGCCAAGGTCCTAGCGGGACCTACGAGCAGTACTTC.

With respect to this clonotype: This may stem from a read error, because a much larger clone lies one nucleotide away. The chain links TRBV5-1 to TRBJ2-1; 9 bases align to TRBD2. The germline V gene encodes CDR1 SGHRS and CDR2 YFSETQ. This CDR3 has 14 amino acids. The CDR3 sequence is CSSSFLAGNNEQFF. The DNA for the CDR3 is TGCTCCAGCAGCTTCCTAGCGGGGAACAATGAGCAGTTCTTC.

In its sample, this clonotype was seen a few times. The J gene is TRBJ2-3, the V gene TRBV18; D possibly corresponds to TRBD1 (6 bases). CDR3 length: 14 residues. V was cut by 4 bases and J by 5 bases, with 13 bases left in between. Germline V gene data show CDR1 as KGHSH and CDR2 as LQKENI. The CDR3 sequence is CASSLYLQGDTQYF. DNA for the CDR3: TGTGCCAGCTCACTATATCTACAGGGAGATACGCAGTATTTT.

The sample holds many counts of this clonotype. This chain connects TRBV11-1 to TRBJ2-4; a weak D match, TRBD2 (5 bases). Germline V CDR1 and CDR2: SGHAT, FQDESV (reference sequence). The CDR3 sequence is 17 residues long. The V gene lost 5 bases and the J gene lost 1 base, with 18 bases spanning the gap. CDR3 in DNA: TGTGCCAGCAGCCCCGAGGGCGGCTTAAGGGCCAAAAACATTCAGTACTTC. Translation gives CASSPEGGLRAKNIQYF.

This clonotype was detected many times. This chain links TRBV5-1 with TRBJ1-2; D gene ambiguous. Germline lookup yields CDR1 SGHRS and CDR2 YFSETQ. Trimming cost V 5 bases and J 4 bases, with 15 bases left between them. The CDR3 has 14 amino acids. The CDR3 here is CASSRLDEGYGYTF. In nucleotides, the CDR3 is TGCGCCAGCAGTCGCCTGGATGAGGGCTATGGCTACACCTTC.

The genes are TRBV12-3 or TRBV12-4 and TRBJ1-4; D is unclear. This CDR3 has 14 residues. The ends were cut back, 2 bases at V and 8 bases at J, with 12 bases in the middle. The CDR3: CASSLLAEREKLFF. The CDR3 bases are TGTGCCAGCAGTTTATTGGCAGAGAGGGAAAAACTGTTTTTT.

The V and J genes are TRBV5-1 and TRBJ1-1; 10 bases are shared with TRBD1. Germline V lookup: CDR1 SGHRS, CDR2 YFSETQ. The CDR3 runs to 16 residues. Trimming cost V 3 bases and J 10 bases; bases outside gene matches: 15. The CDR3 loop reads CASSYGAGTGDIVAFF. CDR3 sequence (DNA): TGCGCCAGCAGCTATGGAGCCGGGACAGGGGATATCGTAGCTTTCTTT.

This clonotype was seen at least ten times. The chain combines TRBV20-1 with TRBJ1-4; the D is unclear. CDR3 length: 11 residues. With 4 bases removed from V and 4 bases from J, the gap between germline ends came to 4 bases. Germline lookup yields CDR1 DFQATT and CDR2 SNEGSKA (reference sequence). In DNA form, the CDR3 reads TGCAGTGCTAACCTTAATGAAAAACTGTTTTTT. Its translation is CSANLNEKLFF.

The V call is TRBV7-9, the J call TRBJ2-2; the D is unclear. The CDR3 contains 14 residues. Trimming removed 4 bases from V and 7 bases from J, with 13 bases in between. Germline CDR1 reads SEHNR; CDR2 reads FQNEAQ (reference sequence). In nucleotides, the CDR3 is TGTGCCAGCAGCTACACAGCTTCTGGCGGGGAGCTGTTTTTT. Translating gives CASSYTASGGELFF.

This clonotype was detected ten times or more. The chain joins TRBV2 to TRBJ2-7; D unclear. Germline loops: CDR1 SNHLY, CDR2 FYNNEI. The V gene lost 2 bases and the J gene lost 3 bases, with 5 bases spanning the gap. This CDR3 is built from 12 residues. CDR3 in DNA: TGTGCCAGCAGTGAAAGGCGCTACGAGCAGTACTTC. Translating gives CASSERRYEQYF. The whole variable domain, remainder taken from reference TRBV2 and TRBJ2-7, is EPEVTQTPSHQVTQMGQEVILRCVPISNHLYFYWYRQILGQKVEFLVSFYNNEISEKSEIFDDQFSVERPDGSNFTLKIRSTKLEDSAMYFCASSERRYEQYFGPGTRLTVT.

This clonotype was recorded at least ten times. This chain links TRBV12-3 or TRBV12-4 with TRBJ1-2; D is ambiguous. The germline V and J ends were trimmed by 5 bases and 8 bases, with 12 bases remaining between them. The CDR3 loop spans 12 amino acids. The chain's CDR3 is CASSPDNVGYTF. The CDR3 bases are TGTGCCAGCAGTCCCGACAATGTCGGCTACACCTTC.

This clonotype was detected a few times. The rearrangement links TRBV6-2 or TRBV6-3 to TRBJ1-2; D gene unclear. The length of the CDR3 is 12 residues. The germline V gene has CDR1 MNHEY and CDR2 SVGEGT. V gave up 4 bases and J gave up 7 bases, with 10 bases separating them. The CDR3: CASSFVGRGYTF. The DNA of the CDR3 is TGTGCCAGCAGTTTTGTTGGACGTGGCTACACCTTC.

This clonotype came up many times. This rearrangement joins TRBV7-9 to TRBJ2-7; 10 bases fit TRBD2. Trimming took 2 bases from V and 0 from J; bases not matched to a gene: 1. The CDR3 is 15 residues long. Germline V gene data show CDR1 as SEHNR and CDR2 as FQNEAQ (reference sequence). The chain's CDR3 is CASSLTSGTSYEQYF. The CDR3 nucleotides are TGTGCCAGCAGCTTAACTAGCGGGACCTCCTACGAGCAGTACTTC.

This clonotype was observed a few times. The chain employs TRBV27 and TRBJ1-6; tentatively, D is TRBD1 (5 bases). The V and J ends lost 5 bases and 7 bases respectively, with 27 bases between them. Germline CDR1 MNHEY, CDR2 SMNVEV (reference sequence). The CDR3 has 19 residues. CDR3 loop: CASSPQGRQYPYLNSPLHF. The CDR3 DNA follows: TGTGCCAGCAGTCCCCAAGGCCGACAGTACCCGTATTTAAATTCACCCCTCCACTTT.

The table lists this clonotype with a few counts. The V and J genes are TRBV5-1 and TRBJ1-4; TRBD1 matches at 8 bases. The CDR3 extends over 15 amino acids. J gave up 3 bases and V 2 bases, and 3 bases lay outside the gene matches. CDR1 is SGHRS and CDR2 is YFSETQ in the germline V gene. The CDR3 sequence: CASSLDRGSNEKLFF. Written as DNA, the CDR3 is TGCGCCAGCAGCTTAGACAGGGGCTCTAATGAAAAACTGTTTTTT.

The V and J genes are TRBV4-3 and TRBJ2-5; tentative D call: TRBD2 (5 bases). Trimming removed 0 bases at V and 10 bases at J, with 18 bases between. The CDR3 has 15 amino acids. Germline V gene sequence: CDR1 LGHNA, CDR2 YSLEER. The CDR3 here is CASSQDLTGLGIQYF. DNA of the CDR3: TGCGCCAGCAGCCAAGATTTGACGGGATTGGGGATCCAGTACTTC.

This clonotype has ten or more counts. This chain connects TRBV5-1 to TRBJ2-7; D unclear. Germline V gene sequence: CDR1 SGHRS, CDR2 YFSETQ. The CDR3 length is 15 residues. With 0 bases removed from V and 0 bases from J, the gap between germline ends came to 10 bases. CDR3 nucleotide sequence: TGCGCCAGCAGCTTGGACGTGACAAGCTCCTACGAGCAGTACTTC. It codes for CASSLDVTSSYEQYF.

The table lists this clonotype with a few counts. This chain joins TRBV7-2 and TRBJ1-4; TRBD1 might be the D (5 bases). Germline CDR1 is SGHTA and CDR2 is FQGNSA. V was cut by 5 bases and J by 4 bases, with 11 bases left in between. This CDR3 spans 14 amino acids. The CDR3 loop reads CASSPREGNEKLFF. CDR3 coding DNA: TGTGCCAGCAGCCCCAGGGAGGGTAATGAAAAACTGTTTTTT.

J is TRBJ2-1 and V is TRBV7-2; D is possibly TRBD2 (7 bases). The V end was cut by 6 bases, the J end by 4 bases, with 22 bases between. From germline, CDR1 is SGHTA and CDR2 FQGNSA. The CDR3 covers 17 residues. The CDR3 DNA sequence: TGTGCCAGCAGAAAGAGTGGGGGGGGCCTTTCATACAATGAGCAGTTCTTC. Its translation: CASRKSGGGLSYNEQFF.

This clonotype was seen ten or more times. This chain joins TRBV6-5 and TRBJ2-6, with D unclear. The germline V gene encodes CDR1 MNHEY and CDR2 SVGAGI. The CDR3 runs 15 residues. The V end was cut by 0 bases, the J end by 0 bases, with 3 bases between. DNA of the CDR3: TGTGCCAGCAGTTACTCGGGCTCTGGGGCCAACGTCCTGACTTTC. This codes for CASSYSGSGANVLTF.

The table lists this clonotype with many counts. The chain recombines TRBV20-1 with TRBJ2-2; D assignment may be TRBD1 or TRBD2 (5 bases each). The CDR3 extends over 16 amino acids. Germline V gene data show CDR1 as DFQATT and CDR2 as SNEGSKA (reference sequence). V shed 0 bases and J shed 4 bases, with 15 bases lying between them. The CDR3 region has the DNA TGCAGTGCTAGAGATTTCCGGGGCGGAGGCACCGGGGAGCTGTTTTTT. Its translation: CSARDFRGGGTGELFF.

In its sample, this clonotype was seen many times. V and J are TRBV12-3 or TRBV12-4 and TRBJ1-5; D not certain. The V end was cut by 3 bases, the J end by 6 bases, with 6 bases between. The CDR3 runs 12 residues. CDR3 region: CASSFLGQPQHF. The CDR3 bases are TGTGCCAGCAGTTTTTTGGGTCAGCCCCAGCATTTT.

In its sample, this clonotype was seen many times. The CDR3: CASSLEGTDTQYF. CDR3 nucleotides: TGTGCCAGCAGCTTGGAGGGGACGGATACGCAGTATTTT. The chain is built from TRBV5-5 and TRBJ2-3, with D possibly called TRBD1 or TRBD2 (5 bases each). The germline V gene encodes CDR1 SGHKS and CDR2 YYEKEE (reference sequence). The CDR3 extends over 13 amino acids. Trimming cost V 0 bases and J 6 bases, with 8 bases left between them.

The table lists this clonotype with many counts. The genes are TRBV12-3 or TRBV12-4 and TRBJ1-1; no reliable D call. CDR3 length equals 13 residues. V gave up 3 bases and J gave up 1 base, with 6 bases separating them. The CDR3: CASSFDPNTEAFF. The DNA for the CDR3 is TGTGCCAGCAGTTTCGACCCGAACACTGAAGCTTTCTTT.